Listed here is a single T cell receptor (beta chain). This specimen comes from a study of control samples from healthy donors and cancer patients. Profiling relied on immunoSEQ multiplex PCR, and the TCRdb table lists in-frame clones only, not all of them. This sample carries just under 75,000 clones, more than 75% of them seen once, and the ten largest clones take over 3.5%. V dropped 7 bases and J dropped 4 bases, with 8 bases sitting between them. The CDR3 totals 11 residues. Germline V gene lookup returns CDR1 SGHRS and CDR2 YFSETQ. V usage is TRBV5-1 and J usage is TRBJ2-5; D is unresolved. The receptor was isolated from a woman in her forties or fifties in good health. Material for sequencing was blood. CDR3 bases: TGCGCCAGCTACTCGGGAGAGACCCAGTACTTC. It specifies CASYSGETQYF.